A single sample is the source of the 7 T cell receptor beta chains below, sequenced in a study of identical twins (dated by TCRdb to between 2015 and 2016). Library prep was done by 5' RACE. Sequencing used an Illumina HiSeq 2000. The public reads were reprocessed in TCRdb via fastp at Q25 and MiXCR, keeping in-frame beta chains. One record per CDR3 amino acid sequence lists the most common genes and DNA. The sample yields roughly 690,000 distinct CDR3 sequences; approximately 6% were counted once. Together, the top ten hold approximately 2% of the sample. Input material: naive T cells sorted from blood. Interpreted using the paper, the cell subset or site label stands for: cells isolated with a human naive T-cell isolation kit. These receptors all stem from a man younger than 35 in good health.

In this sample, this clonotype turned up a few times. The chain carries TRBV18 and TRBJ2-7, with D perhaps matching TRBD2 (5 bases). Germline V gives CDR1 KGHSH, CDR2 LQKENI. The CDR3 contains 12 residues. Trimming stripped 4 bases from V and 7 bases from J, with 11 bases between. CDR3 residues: CASSRGSGEQYV. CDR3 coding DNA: TGTGCCAGCTCACGAGGGTCGGGGGAGCAGTACGTC.

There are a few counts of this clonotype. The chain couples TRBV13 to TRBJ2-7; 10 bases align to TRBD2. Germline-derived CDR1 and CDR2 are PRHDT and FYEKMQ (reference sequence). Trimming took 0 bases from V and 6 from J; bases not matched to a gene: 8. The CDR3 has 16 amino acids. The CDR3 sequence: CASSLGRRLAGVEQYV. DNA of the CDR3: TGTGCCAGCAGCTTAGGACGGAGGCTAGCGGGAGTCGAGCAGTACGTC.

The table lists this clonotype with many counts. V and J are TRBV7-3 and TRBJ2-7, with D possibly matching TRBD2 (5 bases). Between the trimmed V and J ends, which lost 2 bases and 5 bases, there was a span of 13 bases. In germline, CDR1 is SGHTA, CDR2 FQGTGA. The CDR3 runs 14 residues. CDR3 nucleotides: TGTGCCAGCAGCTTACAGGCGGGTCTCGACGAGCAGTACTTC. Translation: CASSLQAGLDEQYF.

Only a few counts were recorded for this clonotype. CDR3 DNA: TGTGCCAGCAGCCGGACATGGACTAGCGGGAGCCTCACCGGGGAGCTGTTTTTT. It specifies CASSRTWTSGSLTGELFF. V is TRBV11-2 and J is TRBJ2-2; 13 bases fit TRBD2. This CDR3 spans 18 amino acids. Per the germline V gene, CDR1 is SGHAT and CDR2 is FQNNGV. The ends lost 5 bases at V and 4 bases at J; junction bases unmatched: 10.

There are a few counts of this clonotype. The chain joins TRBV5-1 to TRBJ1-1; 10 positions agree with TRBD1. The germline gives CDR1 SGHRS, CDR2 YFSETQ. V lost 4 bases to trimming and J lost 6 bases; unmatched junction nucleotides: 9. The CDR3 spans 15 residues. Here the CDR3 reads CASSPGQGMRAEAFF. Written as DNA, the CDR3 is TGCGCCAGCAGCCCGGGACAGGGGATGAGGGCTGAAGCTTTCTTT. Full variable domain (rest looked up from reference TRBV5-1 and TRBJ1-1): KAGVTQTPRYLIKTRGQQVTLSCSPISGHRSVSWYQQTPGQGLQFLFEYFSETQRNKGNFPGRFSGRQFSNSRSEMNVSTLELGDSALYLCASSPGQGMRAEAFFGQGTRLTVV.

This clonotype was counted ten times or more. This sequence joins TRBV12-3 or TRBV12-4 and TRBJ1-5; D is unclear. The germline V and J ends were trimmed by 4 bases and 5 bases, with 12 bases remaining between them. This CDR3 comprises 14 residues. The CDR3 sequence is CASSSGIAYQPQHF. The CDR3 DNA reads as TGTGCCAGCAGTTCGGGAATAGCTTATCAGCCCCAGCATTTT.

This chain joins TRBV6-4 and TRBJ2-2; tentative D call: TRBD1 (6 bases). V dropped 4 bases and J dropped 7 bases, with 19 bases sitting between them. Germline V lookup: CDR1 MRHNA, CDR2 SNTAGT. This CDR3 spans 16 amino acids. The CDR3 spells CASSAEDRRDVGELFF. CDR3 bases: TGTGCCAGCAGTGCAGAGGACAGAAGGGATGTCGGGGAGCTGTTTTTT.